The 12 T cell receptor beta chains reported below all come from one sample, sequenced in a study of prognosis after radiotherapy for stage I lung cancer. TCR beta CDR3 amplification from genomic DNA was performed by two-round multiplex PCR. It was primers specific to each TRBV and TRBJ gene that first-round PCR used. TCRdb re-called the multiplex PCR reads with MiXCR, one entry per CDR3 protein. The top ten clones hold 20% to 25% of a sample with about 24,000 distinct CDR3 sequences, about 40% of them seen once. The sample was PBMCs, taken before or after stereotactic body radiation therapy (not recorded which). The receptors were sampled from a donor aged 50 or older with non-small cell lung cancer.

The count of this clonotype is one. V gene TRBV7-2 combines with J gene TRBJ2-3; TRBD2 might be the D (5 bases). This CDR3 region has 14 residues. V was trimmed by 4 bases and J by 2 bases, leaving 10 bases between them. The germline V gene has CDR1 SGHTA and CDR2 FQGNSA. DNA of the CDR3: TGTGCCAGCAGCTCGCAGCGGCTCACAGATACGCAGTATTTT. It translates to CASSSQRLTDTQYF.

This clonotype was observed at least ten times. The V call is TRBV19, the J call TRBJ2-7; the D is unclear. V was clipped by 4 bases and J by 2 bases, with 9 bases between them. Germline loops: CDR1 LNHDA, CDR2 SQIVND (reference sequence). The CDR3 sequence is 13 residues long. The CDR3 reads CASSTRLTYEQYF. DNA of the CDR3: TGTGCCAGTAGTACCCGACTGACCTACGAGCAGTACTTC.

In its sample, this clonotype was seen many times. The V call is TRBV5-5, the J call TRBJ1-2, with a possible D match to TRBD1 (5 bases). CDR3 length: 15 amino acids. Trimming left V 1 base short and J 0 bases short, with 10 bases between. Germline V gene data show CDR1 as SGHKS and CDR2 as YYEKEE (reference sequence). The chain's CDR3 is CASSLYGGANYGYTF. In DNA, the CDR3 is TGTGCCAGCAGCTTGTATGGAGGGGCTAACTATGGCTACACCTTC.

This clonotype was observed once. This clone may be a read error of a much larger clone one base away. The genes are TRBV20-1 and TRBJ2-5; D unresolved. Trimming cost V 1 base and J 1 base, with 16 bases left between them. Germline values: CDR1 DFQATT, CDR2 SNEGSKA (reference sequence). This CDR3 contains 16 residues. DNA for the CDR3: TGCAGTGCTAGAGGGCTGGCAGCACCGGGCCAAGAGACCCAGTACTTC. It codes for CSARGLAAPGQETQYF.

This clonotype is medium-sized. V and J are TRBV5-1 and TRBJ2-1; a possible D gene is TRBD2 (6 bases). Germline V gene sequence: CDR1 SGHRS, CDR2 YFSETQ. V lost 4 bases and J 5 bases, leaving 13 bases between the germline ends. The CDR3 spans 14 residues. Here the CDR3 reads CASSHGSADNEQFF. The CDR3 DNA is TGCGCCAGCAGCCACGGGAGTGCTGACAATGAGCAGTTCTTC.

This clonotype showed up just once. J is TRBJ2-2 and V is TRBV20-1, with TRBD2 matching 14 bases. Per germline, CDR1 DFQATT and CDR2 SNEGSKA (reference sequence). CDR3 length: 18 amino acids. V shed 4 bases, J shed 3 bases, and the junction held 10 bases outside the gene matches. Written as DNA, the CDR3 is TGCAGTGCTACCTATGGGGGACTAGCGGGAGCCGACACCGGGGAGCTGTTTTTT. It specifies CSATYGGLAGADTGELFF.

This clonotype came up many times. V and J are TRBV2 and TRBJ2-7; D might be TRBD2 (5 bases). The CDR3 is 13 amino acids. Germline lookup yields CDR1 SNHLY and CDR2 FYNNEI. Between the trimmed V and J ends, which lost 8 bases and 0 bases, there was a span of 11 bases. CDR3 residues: CASDDGVSYEQYF. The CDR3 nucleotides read TGTGCCAGCGATGACGGGGTCTCCTACGAGCAGTACTTC.

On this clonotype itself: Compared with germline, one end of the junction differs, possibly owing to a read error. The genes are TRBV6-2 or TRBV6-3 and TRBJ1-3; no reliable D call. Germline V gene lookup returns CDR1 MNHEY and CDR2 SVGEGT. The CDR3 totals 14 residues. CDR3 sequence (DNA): TGTGCTAGCAGTTCTAAGCTCTCTGGAAAAACCATATATTTT. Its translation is CASSSKLSGKTIYF.

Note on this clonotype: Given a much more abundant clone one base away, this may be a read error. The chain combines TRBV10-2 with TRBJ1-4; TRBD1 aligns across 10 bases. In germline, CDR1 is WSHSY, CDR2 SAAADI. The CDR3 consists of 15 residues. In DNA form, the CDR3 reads TGCGCCAGCAGTATAACTGGGACAGGGGATGAAGAACTGTTTTTT. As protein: CASSITGTGDEELFF.

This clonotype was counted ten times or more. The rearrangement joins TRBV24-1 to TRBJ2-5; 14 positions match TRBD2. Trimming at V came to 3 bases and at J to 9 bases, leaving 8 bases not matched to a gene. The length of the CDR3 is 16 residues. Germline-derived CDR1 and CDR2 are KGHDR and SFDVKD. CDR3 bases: TGTGCCACCAGTGATCCGACTAGCGGGAGGGCGGAGGCCCAGTACTTC. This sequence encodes CATSDPTSGRAEAQYF.

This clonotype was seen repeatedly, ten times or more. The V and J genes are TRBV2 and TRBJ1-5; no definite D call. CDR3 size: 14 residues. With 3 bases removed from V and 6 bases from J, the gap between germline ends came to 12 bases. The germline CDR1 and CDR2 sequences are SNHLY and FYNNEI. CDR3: CASSDLSGIQPQHF. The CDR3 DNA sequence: TGTGCCAGCAGTGATTTGTCTGGTATTCAGCCCCAGCATTTT.

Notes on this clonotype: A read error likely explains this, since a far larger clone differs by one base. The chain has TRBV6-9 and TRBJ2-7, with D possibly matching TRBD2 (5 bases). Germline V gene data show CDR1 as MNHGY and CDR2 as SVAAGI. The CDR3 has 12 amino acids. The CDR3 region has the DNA TGTACCAGCGGTCCTAGGGACTACGAGCAGTACTTC. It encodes CTSGPRDYEQYF.